These T cell receptor beta chains were read from a single sample in a study of blood T cell repertoires in COVID-19. Some clones are missing from TCRdb's copy, which holds only in-frame ones; the method was immunoSEQ multiplex PCR. The repertoire holds roughly 290,000 clones, with over 75% as singletons. Sequencing used peripheral blood. The receptors here all came from a human donor with COVID-19, enrolled during active disease. The donor label of this sample is uncertain. Both conserved end residues are part of each CDR3. D genes are given only for firm matches. Only some rows state a clone size, as once, few, many or a class for expanded clones.

clone_size: .
d_call: TRBD1
v_call: TRBV19
j_call: TRBJ1-2
cdr3_aa: CASSMDRGFGYTF
cdr3_nt: TGTGCCAGTAGTATGGACAGGGGCTTTGGCTACACCTTC

clone_size: .
d_call: .
v_call: TRBV24-1
j_call: TRBJ1-2
cdr3_aa: CATSDSDSYGYTF
cdr3_nt: TGTGCCACCAGTGACTCGGACAGCTATGGCTACACCTTC

clone_size: .
d_call: .
v_call: TRBV2
j_call: TRBJ1-6
cdr3_aa: CASSDPRSPLHF
cdr3_nt: TGTGCCAGCAGTGACCCGAGGTCACCCCTCCACTTT

clone_size: .
d_call: .
v_call: TRBV6-2/TRBV6-3
j_call: TRBJ2-1
cdr3_aa: CASSPPVYNEQFF
cdr3_nt: TGTGCCAGCAGCCCCCCCGTCTACAATGAGCAGTTCTTC

clone_size: .
d_call: .
v_call: TRBV27
j_call: TRBJ2-1
cdr3_aa: CASSSIRVNEQFF
cdr3_nt: TGTGCCAGCAGTTCTATCAGGGTCAATGAGCAGTTCTTC

clone_size: .
d_call: .
v_call: TRBV28
j_call: TRBJ1-1
cdr3_aa: CASRKQGNTEAFF
cdr3_nt: TGTGCCAGCAGGAAACAGGGTAACACTGAAGCTTTCTTT

clone_size: .
d_call: TRBD2
v_call: TRBV7-2
j_call: TRBJ2-7
cdr3_aa: CASSLRRGTSYEQYF
cdr3_nt: TGTGCCAGCAGCTTGAGGCGGGGGACTTCCTACGAGCAGTACTTC

clone_size: .
d_call: .
v_call: TRBV28
j_call: TRBJ2-7
cdr3_aa: CASSTRGGAYEQYF
cdr3_nt: TGTGCCAGCAGTACCAGGGGTGGGGCCTACGAGCAGTACTTC

clone_size: .
d_call: .
v_call: TRBV28
j_call: TRBJ2-3
cdr3_aa: CASEPWGRSTDTQYF
cdr3_nt: TGTGCCAGCGAACCATGGGGGCGAAGCACAGATACGCAGTATTTT

clone_size: once
d_call: .
v_call: TRBV30
j_call: TRBJ1-2
cdr3_aa: CAWSGGLYGARGYTF
cdr3_nt: TGTGCCTGGAGTGGGGGACTCTATGGGGCGCGCGGCTACACCTTC

clone_size: few
d_call: .
v_call: TRBV28
j_call: TRBJ1-1
cdr3_aa: CASSLGLRTEAFF
cdr3_nt: TGTGCCAGCAGTTTGGGGCTCCGCACTGAAGCTTTCTTT

clone_size: .
d_call: .
v_call: TRBV19
j_call: TRBJ1-2
cdr3_aa: CASTSGGQGPTYGYTF
cdr3_nt: TGTGCCAGTACTTCCGGAGGTCAGGGGCCCACCTATGGCTACACCTTC

clone_size: .
d_call: TRBD1
v_call: TRBV30
j_call: TRBJ2-5
cdr3_aa: CACRSGQGAGETQYF
cdr3_nt: TGTGCCTGCCGTTCTGGGCAGGGGGCGGGGGAGACCCAGTACTTC

clone_size: .
d_call: .
v_call: TRBV2
j_call: TRBJ2-2
cdr3_aa: CASSEGVGGSTGELFF
cdr3_nt: TGTGCCAGCAGTGAAGGGGTAGGGGGTAGCACCGGGGAGCTGTTTTTT

clone_size: .
d_call: .
v_call: TRBV9
j_call: TRBJ1-6
cdr3_aa: CASSPRSSSYNSPLHF
cdr3_nt: TGTGCCAGCAGCCCCCGGTCTAGCTCCTATAATTCACCCCTCCACTTT

clone_size: .
d_call: .
v_call: TRBV28
j_call: TRBJ1-1
cdr3_aa: CASSSTVNTEAFF
cdr3_nt: TGTGCCAGCAGTTCAACAGTGAACACTGAAGCTTTCTTT

clone_size: .
d_call: TRBD1
v_call: TRBV19
j_call: TRBJ2-3
cdr3_aa: CASSTDRSGGTDTQYF
cdr3_nt: TGTGCCAGTAGTACGGACAGGAGTGGGGGCACAGATACGCAGTATTTT

clone_size: once
d_call: .
v_call: TRBV20-1
j_call: TRBJ2-2
cdr3_aa: CSASLLGRSPGELFF
cdr3_nt: TGCAGTGCTAGTCTTCTGGGGCGCTCTCCCGGGGAGCTGTTTTTT

clone_size: .
d_call: .
v_call: TRBV7-2
j_call: TRBJ1-2
cdr3_aa: CASSLGVNYGYTF
cdr3_nt: TGTGCCAGCAGCTTAGGAGTTAACTATGGCTACACCTTC

clone_size: .
d_call: .
v_call: TRBV10-3
j_call: TRBJ1-6
cdr3_aa: CAISESRNSPLHF
cdr3_nt: TGTGCCATCAGTGAGTCGAGAAATTCACCCCTCCACTTT

clone_size: .
d_call: TRBD2
v_call: TRBV6-5
j_call: TRBJ2-3
cdr3_aa: CASTIAGVGDTQYF
cdr3_nt: TGTGCCAGCACCATAGCGGGAGTGGGAGATACGCAGTATTTT

clone_size: .
d_call: TRBD2
v_call: TRBV5-1
j_call: TRBJ2-1
cdr3_aa: CASSRRSSGTRLADEQFF
cdr3_nt: TGCGCCAGCAGCCGGCGTTCAAGCGGGACTAGACTGGCGGATGAGCAGTTCTTC

clone_size: .
d_call: .
v_call: TRBV28
j_call: TRBJ1-4
cdr3_aa: CASSLPRGPEKLFF
cdr3_nt: TGTGCCAGCAGTCTCCCTCGAGGCCCCGAAAAACTGTTTTTT

clone_size: .
d_call: .
v_call: TRBV7-2
j_call: TRBJ2-7
cdr3_aa: CASSLRFLAWEQYF
cdr3_nt: TGTGCCAGCAGCTTAAGGTTTCTAGCTTGGGAGCAGTACTTC

clone_size: .
d_call: TRBD1
v_call: TRBV11-2
j_call: TRBJ2-1
cdr3_aa: CASSVSTGVNEQFF
cdr3_nt: TGTGCCAGCAGCGTATCGACAGGGGTCAATGAGCAGTTCTTC

clone_size: few
d_call: TRBD2
v_call: TRBV4-3
j_call: TRBJ2-3
cdr3_aa: CASSQNSGRAGDTQYF
cdr3_nt: TGCGCCAGCAGCCAAAATAGCGGGAGGGCCGGAGATACGCAGTATTTT

clone_size: .
d_call: TRBD2
v_call: TRBV25-1
j_call: TRBJ2-5
cdr3_aa: CASGGRGESAQYF
cdr3_nt: TGTGCCAGCGGGGGACGGGGGGAATCAGCCCAGTACTTC

clone_size: few
d_call: .
v_call: TRBV7-9
j_call: TRBJ1-1
cdr3_aa: CASSLARGAGPEAFF
cdr3_nt: TGTGCCAGCAGCTTAGCACGCGGAGCGGGGCCTGAAGCTTTCTTT

clone_size: .
d_call: .
v_call: TRBV28
j_call: TRBJ1-2
cdr3_aa: CASSRADGNYGYTF
cdr3_nt: TGTGCCAGCAGTCGAGCGGACGGGAACTATGGCTACACCTTC

clone_size: .
d_call: TRBD2
v_call: TRBV11-1
j_call: TRBJ2-2
cdr3_aa: CASNHRGGLSTGELFF
cdr3_nt: TGTGCCAGCAACCACCGCGGGGGTTTGAGCACCGGGGAGCTGTTTTTT

clone_size: once
d_call: TRBD2
v_call: TRBV6-5
j_call: TRBJ2-1
cdr3_aa: CASRPGGGNEQFF
cdr3_nt: TGTGCCAGCAGGCCGGGGGGAGGGAATGAGCAGTTCTTC

clone_size: .
d_call: .
v_call: TRBV15
j_call: TRBJ1-2
cdr3_aa: CATSPGGAEANYGYTF
cdr3_nt: TGTGCCACCAGTCCCGGTGGGGCAGAAGCTAACTATGGCTACACCTTC

clone_size: .
d_call: .
v_call: TRBV5-1
j_call: TRBJ1-1
cdr3_aa: CASSLAGVDTEAFF
cdr3_nt: TGCGCCAGCAGCTTGGCAGGGGTTGACACTGAAGCTTTCTTT

clone_size: .
d_call: .
v_call: TRBV5-6
j_call: TRBJ1-6
cdr3_aa: CASSPGRNSPLHF
cdr3_nt: TGTGCCAGCAGCCCAGGGCGGAATTCACCCCTCCACTTT

clone_size: .
d_call: .
v_call: TRBV3-1/TRBV3-2
j_call: TRBJ1-1
cdr3_aa: CASSLGGAGAFF
cdr3_nt: TGTGCCAGCAGCCTCGGGGGGGCCGGGGCTTTCTTT

clone_size: .
d_call: .
v_call: TRBV21-1
j_call: TRBJ1-5
cdr3_aa: CASSGGGGNQPQHF
cdr3_nt: TGTGCCAGCTCTGGAGGGGGGGGCAATCAGCCCCAGCATTTT

clone_size: .
d_call: .
v_call: TRBV6-2/TRBV6-3
j_call: TRBJ2-1
cdr3_aa: CASSPLRATRGGYNEQFF
cdr3_nt: TGTGCCAGCAGCCCTCTCCGCGCAACACGAGGCGGGTACAATGAGCAGTTCTTC

clone_size: few
d_call: .
v_call: TRBV19
j_call: TRBJ2-1
cdr3_aa: CASSLGLSVHNEQFF
cdr3_nt: TGTGCCAGTAGTTTGGGACTTTCCGTCCACAATGAGCAGTTCTTC

clone_size: .
d_call: .
v_call: TRBV5-1
j_call: TRBJ2-3
cdr3_aa: CASSLPSTDTQYF
cdr3_nt: TGCGCCAGCAGCCTCCCTAGCACAGATACGCAGTATTTT

clone_size: .
d_call: TRBD1
v_call: TRBV6-5
j_call: TRBJ2-7
cdr3_aa: CASSPGGYEQYF
cdr3_nt: TGTGCCAGCAGTCCAGGGGGCTACGAGCAGTACTTC

clone_size: .
d_call: .
v_call: TRBV7-2
j_call: TRBJ2-7
cdr3_aa: CASSPHAGRTYEQYF
cdr3_nt: TGTGCCAGCAGCCCTCATGCGGGGAGGACCTACGAGCAGTACTTC

clone_size: .
d_call: .
v_call: TRBV7-7
j_call: TRBJ2-5
cdr3_aa: CASSYDTGETQYF
cdr3_nt: TGTGCTAGCAGCTACGACACGGGGGAGACCCAGTACTTC

clone_size: .
d_call: TRBD1
v_call: TRBV28
j_call: TRBJ1-3
cdr3_aa: CASSRDRVIGNTIYF
cdr3_nt: TGTGCCAGCAGTCGGGACAGGGTTATTGGAAACACCATATATTTT

clone_size: .
d_call: TRBD1
v_call: TRBV7-9
j_call: TRBJ1-1
cdr3_aa: CASSLPPGGRTEAFF
cdr3_nt: TGTGCCAGCAGCTTACCTCCAGGGGGGCGGACTGAAGCTTTCTTT

clone_size: .
d_call: .
v_call: TRBV2
j_call: TRBJ1-2
cdr3_aa: CASSLGHPARGGYTF
cdr3_nt: TGTGCCAGCAGTCTGGGACACCCCGCGAGGGGTGGCTACACCTTC

clone_size: .
d_call: TRBD2
v_call: TRBV11-3
j_call: TRBJ2-5
cdr3_aa: CASSLLAGPQETQYF
cdr3_nt: TGTGCCAGCAGCTTACTAGCGGGCCCCCAAGAGACCCAGTACTTC

clone_size: .
d_call: TRBD2
v_call: TRBV6-2/TRBV6-3
j_call: TRBJ2-7
cdr3_aa: CASSYSTSGTPYEQYF
cdr3_nt: TGTGCCAGCAGTTACTCTACTAGCGGGACCCCCTACGAGCAGTACTTC

clone_size: once
d_call: TRBD1
v_call: TRBV19
j_call: TRBJ1-2
cdr3_aa: CASSMGQGARYGYTF
cdr3_nt: TGTGCCAGTAGTATGGGACAGGGGGCACGGTATGGCTACACCTTC

clone_size: .
d_call: .
v_call: TRBV5-8
j_call: TRBJ1-4
cdr3_aa: CASSLRAAGEKLFF
cdr3_nt: TGTGCCAGCAGCTTGAGGGCGGCGGGAGAAAAACTGTTTTTT

clone_size: .
d_call: TRBD2
v_call: TRBV7-8
j_call: TRBJ2-3
cdr3_aa: CAREASGSNTQYF
cdr3_nt: TGTGCCAGAGAGGCTAGCGGGAGTAATACGCAGTATTTT

clone_size: .
d_call: TRBD1
v_call: TRBV4-2
j_call: TRBJ1-6
cdr3_aa: CASSTTGTGGNSPLHF
cdr3_nt: TGTGCCAGCAGCACTACCGGGACAGGCGGTAATTCACCCCTCCACTTT

clone_size: .
d_call: .
v_call: TRBV3-1/TRBV3-2
j_call: TRBJ2-7
cdr3_aa: CASSQGVRLLEQYF
cdr3_nt: TGTGCCAGCAGCCAAGGAGTACGTCTCCTGGAGCAGTACTTC

clone_size: few
d_call: TRBD1
v_call: TRBV7-8
j_call: TRBJ1-6
cdr3_aa: CASSSTLTGEPFNSPLHF
cdr3_nt: TGTGCCAGCAGCTCAACTCTGACAGGGGAGCCCTTTAATTCACCCCTCCACTTT

clone_size: .
d_call: .
v_call: TRBV6-5
j_call: TRBJ1-5
cdr3_aa: CASRPAPGLNQPQHF
cdr3_nt: TGTGCCAGCAGACCCGCCCCAGGGCTCAATCAGCCCCAGCATTTT